The present TCR beta chain was sequenced within a study of early T cells in non-severe SARS-CoV-2 infection listed by TCRdb under 2021. Looking at the study overall: TCR sequencing used bulk RNA from unsorted whole blood, so alpha and beta chains could not be paired.

The study was a case-control design nested within a healthcare worker cohort in London, UK, with weekly nasopharyngeal swab PCR tests and blood sampling. Healthcare workers were recruited between 23 and 31 March 2020, during the week of the UK lockdown, and were followed weekly for up to about 15 weeks. At the junction V is shortened by 4 bases and J by 4 bases; bases outside the gene matches: 2. The CDR3 spans 13 residues, from the cysteine through the phenylalanine. Just the 39-base CDR3 DNA is kept, in frame starting at base 1. Per the germline V gene, SGHRS is the CDR1 and YFSETQ is the CDR2. Paper-wide results and their limitations: VDJdb matching was skewed toward anti-spike CD8 responses, so virus-specific expansions were likely underestimated and private and CD4 specificities were missed.

Library prep was done by 5' RACE. The sample was run on a NextSeq 500. To correct for sequencing error and PCR bias, the TCR library protocol tagged individual cDNA molecules with unique molecular identifiers. Both TCR alpha and beta chains were sequenced, and tight co-correlation was observed between alpha and beta sequence abundances in each sample. The source study handled its data this way. Decombinator V4 was used to perform V gene, J gene and CDR3 annotation of TCR sequences. Expanded TCRs were defined as changing significantly between any two time points under a Poisson model with p below 0.0001. Abundances of TCRs were expressed as counts per million after normalisation to the total number of TCRs sequenced in each sample. MAIT TCRs were defined by TRAV1-2 paired with TRAJ12, TRAJ20 or TRAJ33, and iNKT TCRs by TRAV10 paired with TRAJ18. A search of VDJdb, accessed on 1 November 2021, was run for TCRs annotated to CMV, EBV and SARS-CoV-2, with TCRs annotated for multiple antigens excluded. Using fastp at Q25 and MiXCR, TCRdb reprocessed the public reads and kept productive beta chains. Identical CDR3 proteins give one entry, which carries the most common genes and DNA. TCRdb's processing, not the authors', yielded these V and J calls. Here the sample has tens of thousands of distinct CDR3 sequences; roughly an eighth occur a single time. The ten largest clones represent more than 1.2% of the sample.

This clonotype has at least ten counts. Its antigen is currently not known. Base qualities are not at hand, and no much larger clone is one base apart. Sample: whole blood, taken at baseline. In this chain, TRBV5-1 is recombined with TRBJ2-5, with 9 central nucleotides matching TRBD1. The sequence came from an adult who was a healthcare worker with PCR-confirmed SARS-CoV-2 infection or an uninfected control (not recorded which). CDR3 protein: CASSGTGTETQYF. The sequenced DNA is TGCGCCAGCAGCGGGACAGGGACAGAGACCCAGTACTTC.